This T cell receptor (beta chain) was obtained from a study of blood T cell repertoires in COVID-19. Study-level information: Some COVID-19 samples were acute and others convalescent; all came from the United States, Italy and Spain. PBMCs, B-cell-depleted T cells, or T cells provided the cDNA or gDNA that made up the material.

CDR1 is SGHVS, CDR2 FQNEAQ, per germline. The CDR3 is made up of 14 amino acids. Unmatched junction bases numbered 7, after V lost 5 bases and J lost 8 bases. Authors' data handling: Reference gene primer amplification in the assay estimated nucleated cell counts. Produced via immunoSEQ multiplex PCR; TCRdb's table is partial and in-frame only. D and trimming were read from the DNA, whereas the V and J calls and clone size are those reported in that table. The sample contains roughly 350,000 clones, 91% of which appear only once. The source of this sequence is a young woman who had recovered from COVID-19. V gene TRBV7-8 combines with J gene TRBJ1-4; TRBD1 matches 8 bases. The specimen was peripheral blood. CDR3 sequence (DNA): TGTGCCAGCAGCACTCCAGGGGGCAGGGAAAAACTGTTTTTT. It translates to CASSTPGGREKLFF.